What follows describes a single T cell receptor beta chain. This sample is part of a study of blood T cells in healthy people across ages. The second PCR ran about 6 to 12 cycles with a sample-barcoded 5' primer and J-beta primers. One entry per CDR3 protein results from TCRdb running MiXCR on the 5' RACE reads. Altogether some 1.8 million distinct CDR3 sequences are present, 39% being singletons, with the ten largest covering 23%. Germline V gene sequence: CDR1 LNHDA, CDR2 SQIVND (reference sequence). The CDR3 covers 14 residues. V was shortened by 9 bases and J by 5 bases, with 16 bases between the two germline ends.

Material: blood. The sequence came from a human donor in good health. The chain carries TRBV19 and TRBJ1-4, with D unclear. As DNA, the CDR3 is TGTGCCAGCGCAGAGCCCGGGAGAAATGAAAAACTGTTTTTT. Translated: CASAEPGRNEKLFF.